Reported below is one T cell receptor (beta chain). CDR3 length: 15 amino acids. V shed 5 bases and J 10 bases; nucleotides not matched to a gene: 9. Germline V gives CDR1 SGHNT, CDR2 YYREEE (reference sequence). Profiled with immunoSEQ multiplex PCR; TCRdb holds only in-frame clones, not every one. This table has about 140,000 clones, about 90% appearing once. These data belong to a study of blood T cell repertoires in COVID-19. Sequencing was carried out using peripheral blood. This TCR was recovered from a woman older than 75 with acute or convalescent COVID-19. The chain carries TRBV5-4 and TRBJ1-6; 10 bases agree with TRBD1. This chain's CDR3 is CASRGTGETRSPLHF. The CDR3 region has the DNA TGTGCCAGCAGGGGGACAGGGGAGACCAGGTCACCCCTCCACTTT.